One and the same sample provided the 13 T cell receptor beta chains below, sequenced in a study of T cell repertoires in cytomegalovirus infection. The antigens for these receptors are not known. TCRdb used MiXCR to reprocess the reads, holding one entry per CDR3 protein. In the table there are 200,000 or so distinct CDR3 sequences, around 40% of which are singletons. The sequences come from CD8+ T cells from cultured PBMCs, collected from culture after CMV antigen stimulation. These receptors were taken from a human donor in good health (CMV status not recorded). Some clones in this sample may be carry-over from other donors' samples.

This clonotype was counted only a few times. This chain uses TRBV2 with TRBJ2-1; 10 bases agree with TRBD2. The length of the CDR3 is 16 residues. The junction had 11 bases not matched to a gene; V was cut back by 5 bases and J by 7 bases. CDR1 and CDR2 (germline): SNHLY, FYNNEI. CDR3 residues: CASSLSGRLIFNEQFF. The CDR3 nucleotides are TGTGCCAGCAGTCTTAGCGGGAGGCTAATATTTAATGAGCAGTTCTTC.

V is TRBV7-3 and J is TRBJ2-5; 9 positions agree with TRBD2. The CDR3 sequence is 14 residues long. V lost 5 bases and J lost 5; bases outside the gene matches: 6. Germline V gene sequence: CDR1 SGHTA, CDR2 FQGTGA. The DNA of the CDR3 is TGTGCCAGCAGCCCTAGCGGGATAGGTGAGACCCAGTACTTC. This codes for CASSPSGIGETQYF. The full variable domain, its missing parts supplied by reference TRBV7-3 and TRBJ2-5, is GAGVSQTPSNKVTEKGKYVELRCDPISGHTALYWYRQSLGQGPEFLIYFQGTGAADDSGLPNDRFFAVRPEGSVSTLKIQRTERGDSAVYLCASSPSGIGETQYFGPGTRLLVL.

The chain has TRBV5-6 and TRBJ1-5, with D tentatively TRBD1 (5 bases). V was clipped by 4 bases and J by 5 bases, with 7 bases between them. The length of the CDR3 is 12 residues. Per germline, CDR1 SGHDT and CDR2 YYEEEE. Written as DNA, the CDR3 is TGTGCCAGCAGCGAAGGGGATCAGCCCCAGCATTTT. It yields the protein CASSEGDQPQHF.

The rearrangement joins TRBV7-9 to TRBJ2-2; TRBD1 might be the D (6 bases). V lost 5 bases and J 0 bases, leaving 13 bases between the germline ends. Germline V gene lookup returns CDR1 SEHNR and CDR2 FQNEAQ (reference sequence). The CDR3 covers 16 residues. The CDR3 coding sequence is TGTGCCAGCAGCCAAACCGGGACACCGAACACCGGGGAGCTGTTTTTT. Its translation: CASSQTGTPNTGELFF.

The chain couples TRBV11-2 to TRBJ2-1, with unresolved D. Trimming left V 3 bases short and J 7 bases short, with 16 bases between. The CDR3 length is 15 residues. Germline loops: CDR1 SGHAT, CDR2 FQNNGV. CDR3 DNA sequence: TGTGCCAGCAGCTTCTCCCAAGATTACCTGAATGAGCAGTTCTTC. Its translation is CASSFSQDYLNEQFF. Using reference TRBV11-2 and TRBJ2-1 for the parts outside the CDR3, the full variable domain is EAGVAQSPRYKIIEKRQSVAFWCNPISGHATLYWYQQILGQGPKLLIQFQNNGVVDDSQLPKDRFSAERLKGVDSTLKIQPAKLEDSAVYLCASSFSQDYLNEQFFGPGTRLTVL.

Notes on this clonotype: At one end the junction does not follow the germline gene, possibly because of a read error. The rearrangement joins TRBV5-3 to TRBJ2-5, with a tentative D call TRBD2 (6 bases). TRBV5-3 is an open reading frame whose function is uncertain. The CDR3 runs 13 residues. The CDR3 nucleotides are TGTGCCAGCAACCACTGGGGAGGAGAGACCAAGTACTTC. Translation: CASNHWGGETKYF.

The V call is TRBV19, the J call TRBJ2-2, with 9 bases that match TRBD2. V lost 7 bases and J lost 4; bases outside the gene matches: 19. Germline CDR1 reads LNHDA; CDR2 reads SQIVND (reference sequence). The CDR3 runs to 19 residues. The CDR3 protein is CASKPFSGSDQGGTGELFF. The CDR3 DNA is TGTGCCAGTAAGCCGTTTAGCGGGAGCGACCAAGGGGGCACCGGGGAGCTGTTTTTT.

This clonotype has a handful of counts. The rearrangement uses TRBV9 and TRBJ2-7, with D tentatively TRBD1 or TRBD2 (5 bases each). This CDR3 comprises 14 residues. V lost 3 bases and J 2 bases, leaving 12 bases between the germline ends. CDR1 SGDLS and CDR2 YYNGEE come from the germline V gene. The CDR3 loop reads CASSDRDAAYEQYF. CDR3 DNA: TGTGCCAGCAGCGATCGGGACGCAGCCTACGAGCAGTACTTC.

This clonotype was recorded a few times. This chain connects TRBV4-1 to TRBJ1-1; no clear D gene. Germline loops: CDR1 MGHRA, CDR2 YSYEKL. CDR3 size: 18 residues. V was clipped by 5 bases and J by 1 base, with 23 bases between them. In nucleotides, the CDR3 is TGCGCCAGCAGCGTAGTAACCCGATATGAACAGAGGAACACTGAAGCTTTCTTT. As protein: CASSVVTRYEQRNTEAFF.

This clonotype came up a few times. The chain carries TRBV6-1 and TRBJ2-3, with 14 bases aligning to TRBD2. The CDR3 sequence is 17 residues long. Germline trimming cut 3 bases from V and 3 bases from J; bases unmatched to any gene: 5. Per germline, CDR1 MNHNS and CDR2 SASEGT. CDR3 bases: TGTGCCAGCAGTGACCCGGGACTAGCGGGAGCGACAGATACGCAGTATTTT. It encodes CASSDPGLAGATDTQYF.

The CDR3 loop is CASRQGEETQYF. The CDR3 DNA sequence: TGTGCCAGTAGACAGGGGGAAGAGACCCAGTACTTC. This rearrangement joins TRBV6-5 to TRBJ2-5, with TRBD1 identical over 9 bases. The germline V gene encodes CDR1 MNHEY and CDR2 SVGAGI. Losses at the gene ends were 9 bases for V and 3 bases for J; bases not matched to a gene: 2. This CDR3 is built from 12 residues.

This clonotype showed up many times. The V gene is TRBV7-2, the J gene TRBJ1-6, with 10 bases matching TRBD1. V trimming: 5 bases; J trimming: 9 bases; junction bases outside the gene matches: 7. The V gene's germline CDR1 is SGHTA and CDR2 FQGNSA. The CDR3 length is 15 residues. The CDR3 region has the DNA TGTGCCAGCAGCCCCTCGACAGGGGGCGGTTCACCCCTCCACTTT. Its protein is CASSPSTGGGSPLHF.

The chain combines TRBV7-8 with TRBJ2-3, with 11 bases aligning to TRBD2. V gave up 4 bases and J gave up 5 bases; unmatched junction bases: 8. The V gene's germline CDR1 is SGHVS and CDR2 FQNEAQ. The CDR3 length is 16 residues. In DNA form, the CDR3 reads TGTGCCAGCAGCTCAGTAGCGGGAGGGCCTCGAGATACGCAGTATTTT. Its protein is CASSSVAGGPRDTQYF.